This entry describes one T cell receptor beta chain. The source of the sample is a study of blood T cell repertoires in COVID-19. Background on the study: In each case, the material was cDNA or gDNA derived from T cells, B-cell-depleted T cells, or PBMCs.

TCRdb's copy holds only in-frame clones and misses some; the assay was immunoSEQ multiplex PCR. The data contain under 450,000 clones, approximately 87% of them seen just once; the ten biggest clones take up roughly 1.4%. Germline V lookup: CDR1 LNHDA, CDR2 SQIVND (reference sequence). The CDR3 sequence is 14 residues long. V was clipped by 4 bases and J by 0 bases; unmatched bases: 2. Participants' reported clinical history set cohort assignment. Two negative PCRs, clearance, or symptom resolution were required of recovered Cohort 3 donors. The sequenced sample was PBMCs or T cells enriched from blood (not recorded which). This clonotype originated in a man between 25 and 39 years old who had recovered from COVID-19. This chain uses TRBV19 with TRBJ2-7, with TRBD2 identical over 8 bases. The DNA for the CDR3 is TGTGCCAGTAGTAGACTAGCGTCCTCCTACGAGCAGTACTTC. This codes for CASSRLASSYEQYF.